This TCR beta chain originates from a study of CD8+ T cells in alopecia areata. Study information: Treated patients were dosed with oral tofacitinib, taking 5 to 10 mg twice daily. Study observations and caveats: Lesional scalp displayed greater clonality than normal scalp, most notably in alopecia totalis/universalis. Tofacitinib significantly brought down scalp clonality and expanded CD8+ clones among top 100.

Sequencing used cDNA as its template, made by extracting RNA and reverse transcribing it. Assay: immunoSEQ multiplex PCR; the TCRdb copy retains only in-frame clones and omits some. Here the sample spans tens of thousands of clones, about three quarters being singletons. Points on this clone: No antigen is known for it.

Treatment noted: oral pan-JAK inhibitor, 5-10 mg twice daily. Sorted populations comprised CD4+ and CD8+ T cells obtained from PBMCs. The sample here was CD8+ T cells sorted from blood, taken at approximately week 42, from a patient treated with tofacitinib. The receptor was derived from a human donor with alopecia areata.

The chain's CDR3 is CSARDDKGYTF. CDR3 in DNA: TGCAGTGCTAGAGATGACAAAGGCTACACCTTC. The chain combines TRBV20-1 with TRBJ1-2; D not certain. Trimming cost V 0 bases and J 8 bases, with 7 bases left between them. CDR3 length: 11 amino acids. Germline CDR1 DFQATT, CDR2 SNEGSKA (reference sequence).